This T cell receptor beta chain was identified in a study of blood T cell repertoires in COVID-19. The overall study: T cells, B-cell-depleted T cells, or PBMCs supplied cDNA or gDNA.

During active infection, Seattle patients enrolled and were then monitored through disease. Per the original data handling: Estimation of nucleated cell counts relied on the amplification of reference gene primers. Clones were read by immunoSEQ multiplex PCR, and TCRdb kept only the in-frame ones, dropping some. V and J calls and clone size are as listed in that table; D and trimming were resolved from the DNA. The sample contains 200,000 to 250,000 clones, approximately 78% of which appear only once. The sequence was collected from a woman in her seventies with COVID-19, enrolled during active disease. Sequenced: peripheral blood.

CDR3 sequence reads: CASSTGARNTIYF. The CDR3 DNA reads as TGTGCCAGCTCCACAGGGGCTAGAAACACCATATATTTT. V and J are TRBV19 and TRBJ1-3, with 7 nucleotides matching TRBD1. The CDR3 runs 13 residues. Germline CDR1 is LNHDA and CDR2 is SQIVND (reference sequence). The J segment lost 5 bases and the V segment lost 9 bases, leaving 7 bases of the junction unmatched.